Listed below are T cell receptor beta chains from one sample, sequenced in a study of blood T cells in healthy people across ages. One entry per CDR3 protein, called by TCRdb with MiXCR from the 5' RACE reads. This table holds over 500,000 distinct CDR3 sequences, about a quarter found once. The same data also went into a second study, on T cells of mothers and their children.

The sequenced material came from blood. The receptors stem from a boy aged 2-15 years in good health. Each CDR3 is given with its conserved first and last residue. Each record gives: V gene, J gene, clone size, D gene, CDR3 DNA, CDR3 protein. A D gene is named only where the DNA matches it firmly. Clone size is shown for a subset of rows, as once, few, many or a class of expanded clone.

TRBV7-9	TRBJ1-2	NA	TRBD1	TGTGCCAGCAGCTCCGACAGGGGGAACTCCTTCTATGGCTACACCTTC	CASSSDRGNSFYGYTF
TRBV6-2/TRBV6-3	TRBJ2-7	NA	TRBD2	TGTGCCAGCCTTCGTCCGGGACTAGCGGATGGGAGGAACGAGCAGTACTTC	CASLRPGLADGRNEQYF
TRBV12-3/TRBV12-4	TRBJ2-1	NA	NA	TGTGCCGGCAGCCCTGTCGGGGCCGGATACAATGAGCAGTTCTTC	CAGSPVGAGYNEQFF
TRBV7-6	TRBJ1-5	NA	NA	TGTGCCGGCAGCTTAGTACAAAGCAATCAGCCCCAGCATTTT	CAGSLVQSNQPQHF
TRBV28	TRBJ2-7	NA	TRBD2	TGTGCCAGCACCAGTAGCGGGAGTGCCTACGAGCAGTACTTC	CASTSSGSAYEQYF
TRBV12-3/TRBV12-4	TRBJ2-1	NA	TRBD2	TGTGCCAGCAGTTTAGATCGCTCTAGCGGGGGAGTCAATGAGCAGTTCTTC	CASSLDRSSGGVNEQFF
TRBV3-1	TRBJ2-5	NA	TRBD1	TGTGCCAGCAGCCAAGGGGACAGGCTACAAGAGGCCCAGTACTTC	CASSQGDRLQEAQYF
TRBV5-1	TRBJ1-3	NA	NA	TGCGCCAGCAGGAGGGTAGAGGCGACGAGCTCTGGAAACACCATATATTTT	CASRRVEATSSGNTIYF
TRBV6-5	TRBJ2-1	few	NA	TGTGCCAGCAGTTACGGCGGGTCGGGGTACAATGAGCAGTTCTTC	CASSYGGSGYNEQFF
TRBV7-6	TRBJ2-3	few	NA	TGTGCCAGCAGCTTAGTACGTTTGGATACGCAGTATTTT	CASSLVRLDTQYF
TRBV11-2	TRBJ2-3	NA	NA	TGTGCCAGCAGCTTCGGTATGGGGGGAACAGATACGCAGTATTTT	CASSFGMGGTDTQYF
TRBV28	TRBJ2-5	NA	TRBD1	TGTGCCTCCGGGACAGGGGCCCCAGAGGCCCAGTACTTC	CASGTGAPEAQYF
TRBV7-9	TRBJ2-1	once	TRBD2	TGTGCCAGCAGCCCCATTACTAGCGCCTATTACAATGAGCAGTTCTTC	CASSPITSAYYNEQFF